A single sample is the source of the 22 T cell receptor beta chains below, sequenced in a study of yellow fever vaccine responses in identical twins. TCRdb independently ran MiXCR on the RT-PCR reads; one entry per CDR3 protein. The sample holds just over 1,000 distinct CDR3 sequences, approximately 91% seen once. The sequences come from T cells from blood (PBMCs), unsorted or a sorted subset (not recorded which), collected before or after yellow fever vaccination (not recorded which). Receptors originate from a woman aged 18-29 years who received the yellow fever vaccine.

The chain combines TRBV13 with TRBJ2-7; possible D gene TRBD1, 6 bases. The CDR3 sequence is 15 residues long. V gave up 5 bases and J gave up 6 bases, with 20 bases separating them. Per germline, CDR1 PRHDT and CDR2 FYEKMQ (reference sequence). CDR3 loop: CASSPGQTSPSEQYF. The DNA of the CDR3 is TGTGCCAGCAGCCCAGGACAGACATCACCTTCCGAGCAGTACTTC.

This chain connects TRBV15 to TRBJ1-5; 9 bases agree with TRBD1. The V gene end was trimmed by 3 bases and the J gene end by 6 bases; junction bases not matched to a gene: 6. Germline CDR1 and CDR2: LNHNV and YYDKDF (reference sequence). The CDR3 sequence is 15 residues long. This CDR3 reads CATSSDRGLIQPQHF. Here the CDR3 DNA reads TGTGCCACCAGCAGTGACAGGGGGTTGATTCAGCCCCAGCATTTT.

This sequence joins TRBV6-1 and TRBJ2-7; no clear D gene. V gave up 6 bases and J gave up 2 bases, with 11 bases separating them. There are 13 residues in the CDR3. Germline V gene data show CDR1 as MNHNS and CDR2 as SASEGT. CDR3 residues: CASRRDNTYEQYF. CDR3 DNA sequence: TGTGCCAGCAGAAGGGATAACACCTACGAGCAGTACTTC.

The chain combines TRBV10-3 with TRBJ2-5; unclear D gene. CDR1 and CDR2 from the germline V gene are ENHRY and SYGVKD. The V end lost 3 bases, the J end lost 2 bases, and 4 bases lay between the germline ends. This CDR3 spans 12 amino acids. DNA for the CDR3: TGTGCCATCAGTGAACGACAAGAGACCCAGTACTTC. Its protein is CAISERQETQYF.

Only one count was recorded for this clonotype. The chain is built from TRBV20-1 and TRBJ2-5, with D possibly TRBD1 on 5 matching bases. V was clipped by 2 bases and J by 1 base, with 11 bases between them. The CDR3 loop spans 14 amino acids. Germline values: CDR1 DFQATT, CDR2 SNEGSKA (reference sequence). CDR3 bases: TGCAGTGCTAGACGCAACACAGGCCAAGAGACCCAGTACTTC. This gives the protein CSARRNTGQETQYF.

V usage is TRBV5-1 and J usage is TRBJ1-5; D is perhaps TRBD1 (5 bases). Germline CDR1 reads SGHRS; CDR2 reads YFSETQ. Trimming pared 5 bases from V and 1 base from J, leaving 10 bases between. This CDR3 spans 14 amino acids. Here the CDR3 DNA reads TGCGCCAGCAGGTACGACAGCAGCAATCAGCCCCAGCATTTT. As protein: CASRYDSSNQPQHF.

The CDR3 loop is CATSREYGSYEQYF. The DNA of the CDR3 is TGTGCCACCAGCAGAGAGTACGGCTCCTACGAGCAGTACTTC. The V and J genes are TRBV15 and TRBJ2-7; unclear D gene. CDR3 length equals 14 residues. The V gene lost 0 bases and the J gene lost 0 bases, with 6 bases spanning the gap. Germline values: CDR1 LNHNV, CDR2 YYDKDF (reference sequence). The entire variable domain, with the rest obtained from reference TRBV15 and TRBJ2-7, is as follows: DAMVIQNPRYQVTQFGKPVTLSCSQTLNHNVMYWYQQKSSQAPKLLFHYYDKDFNNEADTPDNFQSRRPNTSFCFLDIRSPGLGDTAMYLCATSREYGSYEQYFGPGTRLTVT.

V usage is TRBV5-1 and J usage is TRBJ2-7, with 7 bases aligning to TRBD1. This CDR3 is 15 amino acids long. Unmatched junction bases numbered 13, after V lost 4 bases and J lost 6 bases. CDR1 and CDR2 (germline): SGHRS, YFSETQ. CDR3 bases: TGCGCCAGCAGCACTACCCGGGGACAGAATTCCGAGCAGTACTTC. It specifies CASSTTRGQNSEQYF.

This chain joins TRBV30 and TRBJ2-1; 8 bases line up with TRBD2. V shed 5 bases and J 5 bases; nucleotides not matched to a gene: 2. CDR3 length: 12 residues. Per the germline V gene, CDR1 is GTSNPN and CDR2 is SVGIG (reference sequence). For the CDR3, the DNA is TGTGCCTGGCGGGGGGGCCACAATGAGCAGTTCTTC. This translates into CAWRGGHNEQFF.

The rearrangement links TRBV4-1 to TRBJ2-3; possibly TRBD1 or TRBD2 for D (5 bases each). The CDR3 is 16 residues long. The V end lost 6 bases, the J end lost 0 bases, and 16 bases lay between the germline ends. CDR1 is MGHRA and CDR2 is YSYEKL in the germline V gene. The CDR3 sequence: CASRGDGYSSTDTQYF. The CDR3 bases are TGCGCCAGCAGAGGGGACGGCTATTCTAGCACAGATACGCAGTATTTT.

The genes are TRBV11-1 and TRBJ2-7, with 9 nucleotides matching TRBD2. CDR1 SGHAT and CDR2 FQDESV come from the germline V gene (reference sequence). The V segment lost 0 bases and the J segment 3 bases; nucleotides outside the gene matches: 3. The CDR3 length is 15 residues. CDR3 loop: CASSLAGTSYYEQYF. CDR3 sequence (DNA): TGTGCCAGCAGCTTAGCTGGGACTAGCTACTACGAGCAGTACTTC.

The rearrangement joins TRBV2 to TRBJ1-3, with 7 bases that match TRBD1. The germline gives CDR1 SNHLY, CDR2 FYNNEI. The CDR3 runs to 15 residues. V shed 4 bases, J shed 6 bases, and the junction held 9 bases outside the gene matches. This CDR3 is CASSAGQKNSNTIYF. For the CDR3, the DNA is TGTGCCAGCAGTGCGGGACAGAAGAATTCAAACACCATATATTTT.

This chain links TRBV27 with TRBJ2-4; D unclear. Germline values: CDR1 MNHEY, CDR2 SMNVEV (reference sequence). Trimming shortened V by 5 bases and J by 0 bases, and 8 bases separated the two germline ends. CDR3 length: 14 amino acids. CDR3 loop: CASSQHIAKNIQYF. The CDR3 DNA reads TGTGCCAGCAGTCAACACATAGCCAAAAACATTCAGTACTTC.

The chain recombines TRBV3-1 with TRBJ2-5; D is undetermined. The CDR3 has 12 residues. V was pared by 0 bases and J by 7 bases, with 6 bases between. The germline V gene encodes CDR1 LGHDT and CDR2 YNNKEL (reference sequence). CDR3 DNA: TGTGCCAGCAGCCAAGATCGGCGGACCCAGTACTTC. Amino acids: CASSQDRRTQYF.

The chain is built from TRBV28 and TRBJ2-7; D is possibly TRBD1 or TRBD2 (5 bases each). The germline CDR1 and CDR2 sequences are MDHEN and SYDVKM. CDR3 length equals 12 residues. With 3 bases removed from V and 3 bases from J, the gap between germline ends came to 6 bases. The CDR3 here is CASSLGDYEQYF. The CDR3 DNA follows: TGTGCCAGCAGTTTGGGGGACTACGAGCAGTACTTC.

The chain couples TRBV10-3 to TRBJ1-5; D call uncertain. In germline, CDR1 is ENHRY, CDR2 SYGVKD. This CDR3 region has 13 residues. V was cut by 0 bases and J by 6 bases, with 6 bases left in between. In DNA form, the CDR3 reads TGTGCCATCAGTGAGTCCGTAGCTCAGCCCCAGCATTTT. Translation gives CAISESVAQPQHF.

The rearrangement links TRBV23-1 to TRBJ2-2; D unclear. TRBV23-1 is marked as an open reading frame, function uncertain. The CDR3 consists of 15 residues. V was pared by 6 bases and J by 2 bases, with 13 bases between. The CDR3 region has the DNA TGCGCCAGCAGGGAAACCGGACGAAACACCGGGGAGCTGTTTTTT. Its translation: CASRETGRNTGELFF.

The chain joins TRBV11-3 to TRBJ2-7; no clear D gene. This CDR3 has 14 residues. The germline CDR1 and CDR2 sequences are SGHNT and YENEEA. V lost 1 base and J 1 base, leaving 8 bases between the germline ends. The CDR3 reads CASSLGAASYEQYF. CDR3 coding DNA: TGTGCCAGCAGCTTAGGAGCAGCGTCCTACGAGCAGTACTTC.

The chain is built from TRBV12-3 or TRBV12-4 and TRBJ1-5, with 8 bases that match TRBD1. The CDR3 totals 18 residues. V dropped 4 bases and J dropped 1; count of bases not matched to a gene: 12. CDR3 sequence reads: CASSSRGGTGWSNQPQHF. CDR3 nucleotides: TGTGCCAGCAGTTCTCGGGGGGGGACAGGATGGAGCAATCAGCCCCAGCATTTT.

The chain carries TRBV11-3 and TRBJ2-1; tentatively, D is TRBD2 (5 bases). In germline, CDR1 is SGHNT, CDR2 YENEEA. The CDR3 length is 16 residues. V was trimmed by 1 base and J by 4 bases, leaving 14 bases between them. CDR3 bases: TGTGCCAGCAGCTTAGGGGTGGGAGTAGCTTACAATGAGCAGTTCTTC. It encodes CASSLGVGVAYNEQFF.

The rearrangement uses TRBV7-3 and TRBJ1-2; D remains unclear. CDR3 size: 13 residues. Germline V gene lookup returns CDR1 SGHTA and CDR2 FQGTGA. V dropped 5 bases and J dropped 7 bases, with 14 bases sitting between them. CDR3 in amino acids: CASSPQESSGYTF. The DNA for the CDR3 is TGTGCCAGCAGCCCGCAAGAATCGAGTGGCTACACCTTC.

This chain links TRBV24-1 with TRBJ2-5, with a weak D call TRBD2 (6 bases). CDR1 is KGHDR and CDR2 is SFDVKD in the germline V gene. V was clipped by 5 bases and J by 1 base, with 16 bases between them. The CDR3 loop spans 16 amino acids. Written as DNA, the CDR3 is TGTGCCACCAGTGGAGCGGCGCGGGGTGCCCAAGAGACCCAGTACTTC. This codes for CATSGAARGAQETQYF.